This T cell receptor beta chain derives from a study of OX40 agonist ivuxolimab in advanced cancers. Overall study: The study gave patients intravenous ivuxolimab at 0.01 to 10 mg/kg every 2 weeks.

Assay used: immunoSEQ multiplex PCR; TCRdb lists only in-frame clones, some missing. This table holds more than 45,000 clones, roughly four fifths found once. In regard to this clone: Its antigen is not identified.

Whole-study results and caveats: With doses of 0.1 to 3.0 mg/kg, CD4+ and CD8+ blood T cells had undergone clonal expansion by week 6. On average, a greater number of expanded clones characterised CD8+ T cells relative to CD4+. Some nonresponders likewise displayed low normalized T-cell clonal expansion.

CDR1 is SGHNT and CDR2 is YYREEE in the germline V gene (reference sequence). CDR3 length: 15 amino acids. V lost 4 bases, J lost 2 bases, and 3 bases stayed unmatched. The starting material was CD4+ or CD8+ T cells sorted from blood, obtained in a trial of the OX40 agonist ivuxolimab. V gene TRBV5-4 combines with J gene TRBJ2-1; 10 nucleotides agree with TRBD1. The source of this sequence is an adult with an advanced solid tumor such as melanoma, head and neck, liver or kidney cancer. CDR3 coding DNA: TGTGCCAGCAGCCCGGACAGGGGGACCTACAATGAGCAGTTCTTC. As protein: CASSPDRGTYNEQFF.